Listed below are T cell receptor beta chains from one sample, sequenced in a study of cytomegalovirus exposure and HLA in healthy donors. Sequenced by immunoSEQ multiplex PCR; TCRdb stores in-frame clones only, minus some. The data show more than 150,000 clones, 80% to 85% seen once. Sequenced sample: PBMCs. The receptors were gathered from a woman in her twenties or thirties in good health and CMV-seronegative. Each CDR3 is given with its conserved first and last residue. The D gene is left open where the match is weak. Part of the rows lack a size; the others show once, few, many or a class for expanded clones.

V	J	D	size	DNA	CDR3
TRBV28	TRBJ1-1	TRBD1	-	TGTGCCAGCACCGGCAGGGGGAATTTGGTGAACACTGAAGCTTTCTTT	CASTGRGNLVNTEAFF
TRBV19	TRBJ1-1	TRBD1	-	TGTGCCAGTAGTGTTTCCCGGGACAGGGAATCAGGCACTGAAGCTTTCTTT	CASSVSRDRESGTEAFF
TRBV7-3	TRBJ2-7	-	-	TGTGCCAGCAGCTTATTGCAGTCCCACGAGCAGTACTTC	CASSLLQSHEQYF
TRBV4-3	TRBJ1-5	TRBD1	-	TGCGCCAGCAGCCTCTTCGCGGGGGGTCAGGGGGACCAGCCCCAGCATTTT	CASSLFAGGQGDQPQHF
TRBV9	TRBJ2-7	TRBD1	-	TGTGCCAGCAGCGTAGGATCCCCCCAGGGGGCCTACGAGCAGTACTTC	CASSVGSPQGAYEQYF
TRBV9	TRBJ1-2	TRBD1	few	TGTGCCAGCAGCGGATGGACAGGGTCTTTCTATGGCTACACCTTC	CASSGWTGSFYGYTF
TRBV5-4	TRBJ1-3	-	-	TGTGCCAGCAGTTTCAAAGGGGGCTCTGGAAACACCATATATTTT	CASSFKGGSGNTIYF
TRBV27	TRBJ2-2	TRBD1	-	TGTGCCAGCAGTCTGTACAGGGGCTCCGGGGAGCTGTTTTTT	CASSLYRGSGELFF
TRBV11-2	TRBJ2-5	-	-	TGTGCCAGCAGCTTTTACAGGGAGTACCAAGAGACCCAGTACTTC	CASSFYREYQETQYF
TRBV9	TRBJ2-3	-	-	TGTGCCAGCAGCGAGGGGAACACAGATACGCAGTATTTT	CASSEGNTDTQYF
TRBV29-1	TRBJ1-1	TRBD1	-	TGCAGCCCCGCACTGGTAGGGGGCGAAGCTTTCTTT	CSPALVGGEAFF
TRBV7-2	TRBJ1-1	TRBD1	once	TGTGCCAGCAGCTACCCAACAGGGGGCACTGAAGCTTTCTTT	CASSYPTGGTEAFF
TRBV5-1	TRBJ1-2	TRBD1	-	TGCGCCAGCAGCTTACAGGGACAGTCAGTCGGCTATGGCTACACCTTC	CASSLQGQSVGYGYTF
TRBV18	TRBJ1-1	-	-	TGTGCCAGCTCACCTGGGGGGGGGAACACTGAAGCTTTCTTT	CASSPGGGNTEAFF
TRBV29-1	TRBJ2-3	TRBD2	-	TGCAGCTTAGAAGATAACGGGAGGAGCCCAGAGGCGCAGTATTTT	CSLEDNGRSPEAQYF
TRBV10-3	TRBJ2-1	TRBD2	-	TGTGCCATCAGCCAAGCGGGAGGGCCCTACAATGAGCAGTTCTTC	CAISQAGGPYNEQFF
TRBV7-9	TRBJ2-5	TRBD1	few	TGTGCCAGCAGCGTCCTGACAGGGGGCGGACAGACCCAGTACTTC	CASSVLTGGGQTQYF
TRBV10-3	TRBJ1-1	TRBD1	-	TGTGCCATCACTCCGGGACAGGGCATGAACACTGAAGCTTTCTTT	CAITPGQGMNTEAFF
TRBV6-5	TRBJ2-7	TRBD2	-	TGTGCCAGCAGTGTACTAGCGGGAGTGTTCTACGAGCAGTACTTC	CASSVLAGVFYEQYF
TRBV5-8	TRBJ2-2	TRBD1	-	TGTGCCAGCAGCAAAGGACAGGGATACACCGGGGAGCTGTTTTTT	CASSKGQGYTGELFF
TRBV5-1	TRBJ2-1	-	-	TGCGCCAGCAGCTTGGCGGGTTCAGTCTCCTACAATGAGCAGTTCTTC	CASSLAGSVSYNEQFF
TRBV21-1	TRBJ1-6	-	-	TGTGCCAGCAAAAGACAGGGGATAGATTTACATTCACCCCTCCACTTT	CASKRQGIDLHSPLHF
TRBV5-6	TRBJ2-5	TRBD2	-	TGTGCCAGCAGCCCGGATGCTAGCGGGGCCCGATTACAAGAGACCCAGTACTTC	CASSPDASGARLQETQYF
TRBV5-4	TRBJ2-5	-	-	TGTGCCAGCAGCTTGTACCAGGGTGCACAGACCCAGTACTTC	CASSLYQGAQTQYF
TRBV4-3	TRBJ2-2	-	few	TGCGCCAGCAGCCAGCTTCCGAGCCGGGAGCTGTTTTTT	CASSQLPSRELFF
TRBV27	TRBJ1-2	TRBD1	-	TGTGCCAGCAGTTTATTGGGACAGGGCCCCTATGGCTACACCTTC	CASSLLGQGPYGYTF
TRBV7-2	TRBJ1-2	-	-	TGTGCCAGCAGCTTCGCCACAGTAGGAGACAGGCGCCCTAACTATGGCTACACCTTC	CASSFATVGDRRPNYGYTF
TRBV10-2	TRBJ1-2	TRBD1	-	TGCGCCAGCAGTGATTTAGACAGGGAGAACTATGGCTACACCTTC	CASSDLDRENYGYTF
TRBV2	TRBJ2-7	TRBD2	once	TGTGCCAGCATACTTAGCGGGAGAAGCGACGAGCAGTACTTC	CASILSGRSDEQYF
TRBV11-2	TRBJ2-7	TRBD2	-	TGTGCCAGCAGCCGGGGAGCGGGGGGGTCCTACGAGCAGTACTTC	CASSRGAGGSYEQYF
TRBV7-3	TRBJ1-5	TRBD1	once	TGTGCCAGCAGCCTGCCGGACAGGGCCCTTTATAGCAATCAGCCCCAGCATTTT	CASSLPDRALYSNQPQHF
TRBV5-1	TRBJ2-6	TRBD1	once	TGCGCCAGCAGCAGGACAGGGGGCGCCGATGGGGCCAACGTCCTGACTTTC	CASSRTGGADGANVLTF
TRBV30	TRBJ1-5	-	-	TGTGCCTGGAGTGTACGAACCGGCGGATCTTTTCCCCAGCATTTT	CAWSVRTGGSFPQHF
TRBV7-8	TRBJ1-5	TRBD1	few	TGTGCCAGCAGCTTATATCGCATCACAGGGGGCAGTCAGCCCCAGCATTTT	CASSLYRITGGSQPQHF
TRBV9	TRBJ1-2	-	-	TGTGCCAGCAGCGTAAGGGTTCAGGGTGGTGGCTACACCTTC	CASSVRVQGGGYTF
TRBV7-8	TRBJ2-7	TRBD1	-	TGTGCCAGAACACAGGGGGCGCGCTACGAGCAGTACTTC	CARTQGARYEQYF
TRBV5-3	TRBJ1-3	TRBD1	-	TGTGCCAGAAGCTTACCTTCCGGACAGGGGCCCTCTCCATGCTCTGGAAACACCATATATTTT	CARSLPSGQGPSPCSGNTIYF
TRBV29-1	TRBJ1-3	-	-	TGCAGCTTATCGGGGGTTTTCTCAGGAAACACCATATATTTT	CSLSGVFSGNTIYF
TRBV7-3	TRBJ2-3	TRBD2	-	TGTGCCAGCAGCCGAGGGGGGCTAGCGGGAGGGCTAGGGGATACGCAGTATTTT	CASSRGGLAGGLGDTQYF
TRBV2	TRBJ2-2	TRBD1	-	TGTGCCAGCATCCGGGACAGGGGTTATACCGGGGAGCTGTTTTTT	CASIRDRGYTGELFF
TRBV27	TRBJ1-1	-	once	TGTGCCAGCAGTTTATCTGGGGGGTTTGGTACTGAAGCTTTCTTT	CASSLSGGFGTEAFF
TRBV27	TRBJ2-3	-	-	TGTGCCAGCAGTTTAGAGCGTCCCGGAGGAGCTAGCACAGATACGCAGTATTTT	CASSLERPGGASTDTQYF
TRBV6-5	TRBJ1-6	-	-	TGTGCCAGCAGTTATTCGGGGGATTCACCCCTCCACTTT	CASSYSGDSPLHF
TRBV28	TRBJ2-7	TRBD2	few	TGTGCCAGCAGCCCCCCGGGGGGCTCCTACGAGCAGTACTTC	CASSPPGGSYEQYF
TRBV6-1	TRBJ2-7	-	-	TGTGCCAGCACGGAGGTCTACGAGCAGTACTTC	CASTEVYEQYF
TRBV6-5	TRBJ2-7	-	once	TGTGCCAGCAGCCCCCGGGACTGGAACTACGAGCAGTACTTC	CASSPRDWNYEQYF
TRBV28	TRBJ2-7	-	once	TGTGCCAGCAGTCTGGATGCTGAGACAGACTACGAGCAGTACTTC	CASSLDAETDYEQYF
TRBV10-3	TRBJ1-2	-	-	TGTGCCATCAGTACAAGGACAGAGAGCTATGGCTACACCTTC	CAISTRTESYGYTF
TRBV6-5	TRBJ2-7	TRBD1	-	TGTGCCAGCAGTTTCCGGGACAGGATCTACGAGCAGTACTTC	CASSFRDRIYEQYF
TRBV7-2	TRBJ2-7	-	-	TGTGCCAGCAGCTCCCAGGCCGGGAGCTACGAGCAGTACTTC	CASSSQAGSYEQYF
TRBV29-1	TRBJ2-7	-	-	TGCAGCGTTGAAAGACCTCAGGGGAAGGGGTCCTACGAGCAGTACTTC	CSVERPQGKGSYEQYF
TRBV27	TRBJ1-1	TRBD1	-	TGTGCCAGCAGTTTATGGACCGGGACAGGGATAGGCACTGAAGCTTTCTTT	CASSLWTGTGIGTEAFF
TRBV27	TRBJ2-3	TRBD1	-	TGTGCCAGCAGTCCTAGGGACAGGGTAACTGATACGCAGTATTTT	CASSPRDRVTDTQYF